The 12 T cell receptor beta chains in this list originate from one sample, sequenced in a study of cytomegalovirus exposure and HLA in healthy donors. PCR primers comprised 60 Vbeta and 13 Jbeta primers. Sequenced by immunoSEQ multiplex PCR; TCRdb stores in-frame clones only, minus some. This sample has fewer than 150,000 clones, with around 75% found just once. The material sequenced was PBMCs. These receptors came from a woman aged 25 to 39 in good health and CMV-seronegative.

The chain recombines TRBV19 with TRBJ1-1; 9 bases fit TRBD1. The J segment lost 2 bases and the V segment lost 7 bases, leaving 11 bases of the junction unmatched. CDR3 length: 16 residues. Germline CDR1 is LNHDA and CDR2 is SQIVND (reference sequence). In nucleotides, the CDR3 is TGTGCCAGTACCGACCTTAGGGGACAGGGCAACACTGAAGCTTTCTTT. It translates to CASTDLRGQGNTEAFF. The entire variable domain, with the rest obtained from reference TRBV19 and TRBJ1-1, is as follows: DGGITQSPKYLFRKEGQNVTLSCEQNLNHDAMYWYRQDPGQGLRLIYYSQIVNDFQKGDIAEGYSVSREKKESFPLTVTSAQKNPTAFYLCASTDLRGQGNTEAFFGQGTRLTVV.

This chain links TRBV11-3 with TRBJ2-3, with 9 nucleotides matching TRBD1. The CDR3 sequence is 15 residues long. CDR1 is SGHNT, CDR2 YENEEA, per germline. The V and J ends lost 0 bases and 4 bases, in that order; junction bases with no gene match: 2. CDR3 nucleotide sequence: TGTGCCAGCAGCTTAGAGGGGACAGGGTCAGATACGCAGTATTTT. Translated, it gives CASSLEGTGSDTQYF.

The chain is built from TRBV7-2 and TRBJ1-1; maybe TRBD1 (5 bases). The length of the CDR3 is 14 residues. Trimming removed 10 bases at V and 1 base at J, with 16 bases between. Per germline, CDR1 SGHTA and CDR2 FQGNSA. Here the CDR3 reads CANIMGTSNTEAFF. The CDR3 DNA is TGTGCCAACATTATGGGGACTTCGAACACTGAAGCTTTCTTT.

The chain has TRBV6-1 and TRBJ2-5; 9 nucleotides align to TRBD1. The CDR3 is 15 amino acids. The germline V gene has CDR1 MNHNS and CDR2 SASEGT. V gave up 5 bases and J gave up 5 bases; unmatched junction bases: 9. The CDR3 loop reads CASSPITGGGETQYF. The CDR3 coding sequence is TGTGCCAGCAGTCCCATCACAGGGGGCGGGGAGACCCAGTACTTC.

The rearrangement uses TRBV2 and TRBJ1-6; D gene uncertain. This CDR3 is built from 16 residues. CDR1 is SNHLY, CDR2 FYNNEI, per germline. Trimming shortened V by 5 bases and J by 11 bases, and 22 bases separated the two germline ends. CDR3 nucleotides: TGTGCCAGCAGTTACACGGATATGCCCACCCAGGCACCCCTCCACTTT. Translated: CASSYTDMPTQAPLHF.

This clone was counted only a few times. The rearrangement links TRBV20-1 to TRBJ1-2; TRBD1 matches at 7 bases. The CDR3 length is 11 residues. Germline loops: CDR1 DFQATT, CDR2 SNEGSKA (reference sequence). The CDR3 is CIGHSGGGYTF. CDR3 nucleotide sequence: TGCATCGGGCACTCAGGGGGTGGCTACACCTTC.

The CDR3 loop is CASSYLAGVPFF. CDR3 DNA sequence: TGTGCCAGCAGCTACCTAGCGGGAGTTCCGTTCTTC. The genes are TRBV7-2 and TRBJ2-1; 10 bases line up with TRBD2. The J segment lost 15 bases and the V segment lost 4 bases, leaving 6 bases of the junction unmatched. The CDR3 runs to 12 residues. Germline CDR1 SGHTA, CDR2 FQGNSA.

In regard to this clone: At one end, the junction sequence differs from germline, possibly due to a read error. The chain carries TRBV13 and TRBJ1-2, with no clear D. This CDR3 region has 14 residues. Germline values: CDR1 PRHDT, CDR2 FYEKMQ (reference sequence). The CDR3 sequence is CASSLGLHPNGYTF. In DNA, the CDR3 is TGTGCCAGCAGCCTAGGACTCCACCCCAATGGCTACACCTTC. The entire variable domain, with the rest obtained from reference TRBV13 and TRBJ1-2, is as follows: AAGVIQSPRHLIKEKRETATLKCYPIPRHDTVYWYQQGPGQDPQFLISFYEKMQSDKGSIPDRFSAQQFSDYHSELNMSSLELGDSALYFCASSLGLHPNGYTFGSGTRLTVV.

The chain is built from TRBV27 and TRBJ2-3; the match to TRBD2 covers 10 bases. The V gene end was trimmed by 5 bases and the J gene end by 5 bases; junction bases not matched to a gene: 4. This CDR3 is built from 14 residues. Germline V lookup: CDR1 MNHEY, CDR2 SMNVEV (reference sequence). The CDR3 region is CASSRRTSGDTQYF. CDR3 in DNA: TGTGCCAGCAGTCGCCGGACTAGCGGAGATACGCAGTATTTT.

This rearrangement joins TRBV27 to TRBJ1-4; D possibly corresponds to TRBD1 (5 bases). Trimming shortened V by 6 bases and J by 8 bases, and 19 bases separated the two germline ends. There are 15 residues in the CDR3. Germline CDR1 MNHEY, CDR2 SMNVEV (reference sequence). CDR3 in DNA: TGTGCCAGCAGACCCGGAGGGGCAGTAGCGGAAAAACTGTTTTTT. Amino acid sequence: CASRPGGAVAEKLFF.

The chain couples TRBV5-8 to TRBJ2-5; D not certain. This CDR3 has 11 residues. Germline V gives CDR1 SGHTS, CDR2 YDEGEE. V was trimmed by 2 bases and J by 5 bases, leaving 4 bases between them. The CDR3 sequence: CASSFYETQYF. CDR3 sequence (DNA): TGTGCCAGCAGCTTCTACGAGACCCAGTACTTC.

This clone occurred a few times. V and J are TRBV19 and TRBJ2-2; possible D gene TRBD1, 6 bases. Germline CDR1 and CDR2: LNHDA and SQIVND (reference sequence). The germline V and J ends were trimmed by 2 bases and 1 base, with 17 bases remaining between them. The CDR3 extends over 18 amino acids. The DNA of the CDR3 is TGTGCCAGTAGTATACTACCGGGCAGGGGACAGAACACCGGGGAGCTGTTTTTT. Its translation is CASSILPGRGQNTGELFF.